The clone carrying this TCR beta chain was picked up a small number of times. Here immunoSEQ multiplex PCR was the method, and the copy in TCRdb shows in-frame clones only, minus some. The sample lists over a million clones, about 77% seen once, with over 1.3% in the top ten. This CDR3 contains 12 residues. V lost 3 bases and J 0 bases, leaving 2 bases between the germline ends. CDR1 is ENHRY, CDR2 SYGVKD, per germline. The entry originates in a study of shared clonotypes between healthy human individuals. About the research overall: The study used three CD4 naive, three CD4 memory, two CD8 naive and one CD8 memory plate per donor.

Sequencing input: memory CD4+ T cells sorted from blood. Subset of the sample: CD45RA-negative fraction. V gene TRBV10-3 combines with J gene TRBJ1-1; no definite D call. This TCR derives from a man in his late teens or twenties in good health. CDR3 residues: CAISDVNTEAFF. Written as DNA, the CDR3 is TGTGCCATCAGTGACGTGAACACTGAAGCTTTCTTT.